Shown below are 32 T cell receptor beta chains from a single sample sequenced in a study of T cell responses to AZD1222 COVID-19 vaccine. Some clones are missing from TCRdb's copy, which holds only in-frame ones; the method was immunoSEQ multiplex PCR. The table includes roughly 100,000 clones, just over 85% detected once. Here the sequenced sample was peripheral blood, taken on day 0 of AZD1222 vaccination. The receptors shown here come from an adult in good health.

The V call is TRBV4-3, the J call TRBJ2-7, with a weak D call TRBD1 (5 bases). This CDR3 is 19 amino acids long. The germline V and J ends were trimmed by 0 bases and 3 bases, with 24 bases remaining between them. Germline-derived CDR1 and CDR2 are LGHNA and YSLEER. This chain's CDR3 is CASSQDRAVGRVAIYEQYF. CDR3 coding DNA: TGCGCCAGCAGCCAAGATCGGGCCGTGGGCAGGGTGGCCATCTACGAGCAGTACTTC.

Concerning this clone: A junction end diverges from the germline sequence, so it may reflect a read error. V and J are TRBV6-5 and TRBJ2-7, with D perhaps matching TRBD1 (5 bases). CDR1 and CDR2 (germline): MNHEY, SVGAGI. There are 12 residues in the CDR3. CDR3 protein: CAGRAGSYEQYF. CDR3 DNA: TGTGCCGGCAGGGCAGGTTCCTACGAGCAGTACTTC.

This chain links TRBV1 with TRBJ2-3; the table gives TRBD2 as D, unverified against the DNA. TRBV1 counts as a pseudogene. The CDR3 spans 16 residues. In nucleotides, the CDR3 is TGCACCAGCAGCCCCGGGACGGTGACTAGTCCGGATACGCAGTATTTT. It is translated as CTSSPGTVTSPDTQYF.

This chain links TRBV18 with TRBJ2-3, with TRBD2 identical over 10 bases. Germline CDR1 and CDR2: KGHSH and LQKENI. The CDR3 spans 17 residues. J was trimmed by 0 bases and V by 6 bases; bases with no gene match: 9. The CDR3 sequence is CASSPLAGGWSTDTQYF. In nucleotides, the CDR3 is TGTGCCAGCTCGCCATTAGCGGGAGGATGGAGCACAGATACGCAGTATTTT.

The V call is TRBV19, the J call TRBJ2-1; 11 bases fit TRBD1. V lost 9 bases and J lost 3; bases outside the gene matches: 4. CDR3 length equals 14 residues. Germline lookup yields CDR1 LNHDA and CDR2 SQIVND (reference sequence). The CDR3 DNA is TGTGCCAGCGCTGGGACAGGGGGCTACAATGAGCAGTTCTTC. Protein: CASAGTGGYNEQFF.

The rearrangement joins TRBV9 to TRBJ2-1, with 7 positions matching TRBD2. This CDR3 spans 18 amino acids. Losses at the gene ends were 4 bases for V and 3 bases for J; bases not matched to a gene: 16. Germline CDR1 SGDLS, CDR2 YYNGEE. The CDR3 nucleotides read TGTGCCAGCAGCCCCAACCTTTTTGAGCGGGGACGCTACAATGAGCAGTTCTTC. As protein: CASSPNLFERGRYNEQFF.

The CDR3 nucleotides are TGTGCCAGTACCCCCCGGGACATAAGCCTAGCTAACTATGGCTACACCTTC. It translates to CASTPRDISLANYGYTF. The chain uses TRBV19 and TRBJ1-2, with D possibly matching TRBD1 (6 bases). V was shortened by 7 bases and J by 0 bases, with 21 bases between the two germline ends. Germline V gene lookup returns CDR1 LNHDA and CDR2 SQIVND (reference sequence). This CDR3 has 17 residues.

V usage is TRBV29-1 and J usage is TRBJ1-1; the match to TRBD1 covers 9 bases. The CDR3 length is 14 residues. Germline lookup yields CDR1 SQVTM and CDR2 ANQGSEA. The ends lost 4 bases at V and 1 base at J; junction bases unmatched: 4. This CDR3 reads CSVGHRGRNTEAFF. The CDR3 DNA reads TGCAGCGTTGGCCACAGGGGGCGGAACACTGAAGCTTTCTTT.

The V gene is TRBV11-2, the J gene TRBJ1-4; weak D call: TRBD1 (5 bases). Trimming cost V 0 bases and J 3 bases, with 8 bases left between them. Germline V gives CDR1 SGHAT, CDR2 FQNNGV. The CDR3 spans 15 residues. The CDR3 DNA sequence: TGTGCCAGCAGCTTAGACGGGACCCCTAATGAAAAACTGTTTTTT. Protein sequence: CASSLDGTPNEKLFF.

The rearrangement links TRBV2 to TRBJ2-2; D is tentatively TRBD1 or TRBD2 (6 bases each). From germline, CDR1 is SNHLY and CDR2 FYNNEI. The CDR3 runs to 15 residues. Trimming removed 4 bases from V and 1 base from J, with 10 bases in between. CDR3 region: CASSAKGGNTGELFF. The CDR3 DNA is TGTGCCAGCAGTGCGAAGGGGGGGAACACCGGGGAGCTGTTTTTT.

J is TRBJ2-1 and V is TRBV5-1; 10 positions match TRBD2. The germline V gene has CDR1 SGHRS and CDR2 YFSETQ. This CDR3 spans 17 amino acids. The ends lost 0 bases at V and 4 bases at J; junction bases unmatched: 7. The CDR3 DNA sequence: TGCGCCAGCAGCTTGGATCAAGCGGGAGGGCCGTACAATGAGCAGTTCTTC. Protein: CASSLDQAGGPYNEQFF.

V usage is TRBV5-5 and J usage is TRBJ2-1, with 9 bases identical to TRBD2. After removal of 0 bases from V and 4 bases from J, the junction contained 5 bases not matched to a gene. The germline gives CDR1 SGHKS, CDR2 YYEKEE (reference sequence). This CDR3 region has 16 residues. This CDR3 is CASSLVVTSGYNEQFF. As DNA, the CDR3 is TGTGCCAGCAGCTTGGTAGTGACTAGCGGATACAATGAGCAGTTCTTC. Variable domain in full (rest from reference TRBV5-5 and TRBJ2-1): DAGVTQSPTHLIKTRGQQVTLRCSPISGHKSVSWYQQVLGQGPQFIFQYYEKEERGRGNFPDRFSARQFPNYSSELNVNALLLGDSALYLCASSLVVTSGYNEQFFGPGTRLTVL.

The CDR3 nucleotides read TGTGCCAGTAGTATCCCCCCGGGACAGGTTAGGAATGAGCAGTTCTTC. Protein sequence: CASSIPPGQVRNEQFF. The chain carries TRBV19 and TRBJ2-1; TRBD1 aligns across 8 bases. V dropped 3 bases and J dropped 7; count of bases not matched to a gene: 11. From germline, CDR1 is LNHDA and CDR2 SQIVND (reference sequence). CDR3 length: 16 residues.

This chain links TRBV6-2 or TRBV6-3 with TRBJ1-1; 7 bases agree with TRBD1. V lost 2 bases, J lost 1 base, and 7 bases stayed unmatched. This CDR3 spans 16 amino acids. Germline V gives CDR1 MNHEY, CDR2 SVGEGT. The CDR3 protein is CASSYGDSSENTEAFF. CDR3 nucleotides: TGTGCCAGCAGTTACGGGGACAGCTCCGAGAACACTGAAGCTTTCTTT.

V is TRBV28 and J is TRBJ1-1; D is perhaps TRBD1 (6 bases). The CDR3 loop spans 14 amino acids. Trimming took 6 bases from V and 3 from J, leaving 14 bases between them. From germline, CDR1 is MDHEN and CDR2 SYDVKM. The CDR3: CASRLSGVHTEAFF. The DNA for the CDR3 is TGTGCCAGCAGGCTATCAGGGGTACACACTGAAGCTTTCTTT.

The chain joins TRBV9 to TRBJ2-7; D uncertain. The CDR3 totals 11 residues. Germline V gene data show CDR1 as SGDLS and CDR2 as YYNGEE. V gave up 0 bases and J gave up 5 bases, with 3 bases separating them. The CDR3 DNA sequence: TGTGCCAGCAGCGTAGGGGACGAGCAGTACTTC. Protein: CASSVGDEQYF.

In this sample, this clone turned up once. The chain recombines TRBV28 with TRBJ1-2; 8 nucleotides match TRBD1. With V trimmed by 7 bases and J by 2 bases, 6 bases remained unmatched. Germline V gene data show CDR1 as MDHEN and CDR2 as SYDVKM. The CDR3 is 14 residues long. CDR3 sequence: CASTTGVLNYGYTF. The DNA of the CDR3 is TGTGCCAGCACGACAGGGGTCCTCAACTATGGCTACACCTTC.

This clone was counted between two and nine times. The chain is built from TRBV25-1 and TRBJ1-1; 10 nucleotides align to TRBD1. The CDR3 sequence is 15 residues long. With V trimmed by 6 bases and J by 10 bases, 14 bases remained unmatched. From germline, CDR1 is MGHDK and CDR2 SYGVNS. CDR3 amino acids: CASRTGTGALSAAFF. The CDR3 DNA follows: TGTGCCAGCAGAACCGGGACAGGGGCTTTGTCGGCAGCTTTCTTT. Filled out from reference TRBV25-1 and TRBJ1-1, the complete variable domain reads EADIYQTPRYLVIGTGKKITLECSQTMGHDKMYWYQQDPGMELHLIHYSYGVNSTEKGDLSSESTVSRIRTEHFPLTLESARPSHTSQYLCASRTGTGALSAAFFGQGTRLTVV.

The genes are TRBV18 and TRBJ1-6; 7 positions agree with TRBD1. The CDR3 runs 17 residues. Germline CDR1 and CDR2: KGHSH and LQKENI. The junction had 10 bases not matched to a gene; V was cut back by 3 bases and J by 5 bases. CDR3: CASSPSTGSENNSPLHF. In DNA, the CDR3 is TGTGCCAGCTCACCTTCGACAGGGAGCGAGAATAATTCACCCCTCCACTTT. Drawing the rest from reference TRBV18 and TRBJ1-6, the complete variable domain is NAGVMQNPRHLVRRRGQEARLRCSPMKGHSHVYWYRQLPEEGLKFMVYLQKENIIDESGMPKERFSAEFPKEGPSILRIQQVVRGDSAAYFCASSPSTGSENNSPLHFGNGTRLTVT.

The chain couples TRBV19 to TRBJ1-5, with 11 positions matching TRBD1. The V gene's germline CDR1 is LNHDA and CDR2 SQIVND (reference sequence). V was clipped by 5 bases and J by 4 bases; unmatched bases: 4. This CDR3 contains 15 residues. The DNA of the CDR3 is TGTGCCAGTAGTGGGACAGGGGGATTAAATCAGCCCCAGCATTTT. As protein: CASSGTGGLNQPQHF. The full variable domain, completed using reference TRBV19 and TRBJ1-5, is DGGITQSPKYLFRKEGQNVTLSCEQNLNHDAMYWYRQDPGQGLRLIYYSQIVNDFQKGDIAEGYSVSREKKESFPLTVTSAQKNPTAFYLCASSGTGGLNQPQHFGDGTRLSIL.

J is TRBJ1-5 and V is TRBV19, with D unclear. The CDR3 is made up of 15 amino acids. Germline V gene lookup returns CDR1 LNHDA and CDR2 SQIVND (reference sequence). V gave up 1 base and J gave up 9 bases, with 16 bases separating them. CDR3 residues: CASSIGRMPQWPQHF. The CDR3 DNA reads as TGTGCCAGTAGTATAGGCCGGATGCCTCAATGGCCCCAGCATTTT.

About this clone: The junction differs from germline at one of its ends, possibly a read error. The V and J genes are TRBV11-2 and TRBJ2-3, with a weak D call TRBD2 (6 bases). The CDR3 extends over 11 amino acids. Germline CDR1 reads SGHAT; CDR2 reads FQNNGV. CDR3 region: CASSPGRRFLF. Written as DNA, the CDR3 is TGTGCCAGCAGCCCGGGGAGGCGGTTCTTATTT.

The genes are TRBV28 and TRBJ1-6; D is ambiguous. Germline V gives CDR1 MDHEN, CDR2 SYDVKM. V was trimmed by 8 bases and J by 3 bases, leaving 5 bases between them. CDR3 size: 12 residues. CDR3 residues: CASVGYNSPLHF. The CDR3 nucleotides are TGTGCCAGCGTGGGCTATAATTCACCCCTCCACTTT.

This clone occurred a few times. The rearrangement links TRBV27 to TRBJ1-1; D is perhaps TRBD1 (5 bases). This CDR3 spans 14 amino acids. V was trimmed by 3 bases and J by 3 bases, leaving 11 bases between them. CDR1 and CDR2 (germline): MNHEY, SMNVEV (reference sequence). CDR3 region: CASSFSGSDTEAFF. CDR3 DNA sequence: TGTGCCAGCAGTTTCTCAGGGTCCGACACTGAAGCTTTCTTT.

This clone was detected only once. The V call is TRBV28, the J call TRBJ2-7; TRBD1 matches 10 bases. This CDR3 spans 16 amino acids. Trimming removed 7 bases from V and 3 bases from J; junction bases left unmatched: 12. Per the germline V gene, CDR1 is MDHEN and CDR2 is SYDVKM. The CDR3 protein is CASIQSGDRGFYEQYF. The CDR3 coding sequence is TGTGCCAGCATCCAAAGCGGGGACAGGGGCTTCTACGAGCAGTACTTC. Full variable domain (outside the CDR3, taken from reference TRBV28 and TRBJ2-7): DVKVTQSSRYLVKRTGEKVFLECVQDMDHENMFWYRQDPGLGLRLIYFSYDVKMKEKGDIPEGYSVSREKKERFSLILESASTNQTSMYLCASIQSGDRGFYEQYFGPGTRLTVT.

There are a few counts of this clone. The chain uses TRBV24-1 and TRBJ1-5, with D uncertain. Germline V gene lookup returns CDR1 KGHDR and CDR2 SFDVKD. Deletions cut 4 bases from V and 1 base from J, with 1 base between. This CDR3 region has 12 residues. CDR3 sequence: CATSESNQPQHF. The CDR3 bases are TGTGCCACCAGTGAAAGCAATCAGCCCCAGCATTTT.

The chain employs TRBV21-1 and TRBJ2-7; TRBD2 is the table's D call and was not checked against the DNA. TRBV21-1 has pseudogene status. The CDR3 loop spans 19 amino acids. DNA for the CDR3: TGTGCCAGCAGCAAAAGGGGACTAGCGGGAGGGCCTCTGCTCTACGAGCAGTACTTC. Translating gives CASSKRGLAGGPLLYEQYF.

This clone showed up just once. The chain is built from TRBV5-4 and TRBJ2-2, with a tentative D call TRBD2 (5 bases). CDR3 size: 15 residues. Germline V gene data show CDR1 as SGHNT and CDR2 as YYREEE (reference sequence). V was trimmed by 0 bases and J by 2 bases, leaving 8 bases between them. CDR3 coding DNA: TGTGCCAGCAGCTTGGGACGGGAAAACACCGGGGAGCTGTTTTTT. Protein product: CASSLGRENTGELFF.

This chain joins TRBV7-2 and TRBJ2-1, with 10 bases lining up with TRBD1. J was trimmed by 1 base and V by 3 bases; bases with no gene match: 9. The germline CDR1 and CDR2 sequences are SGHTA and FQGNSA. The CDR3 is made up of 18 amino acids. DNA of the CDR3: TGTGCCAGCAGCTTCCCCCGGGACAGGGGCCCTTCCTACAATGAGCAGTTCTTC. Translating it yields CASSFPRDRGPSYNEQFF. Drawing the rest from reference TRBV7-2 and TRBJ2-1, the complete variable domain is GAGVSQSPSNKVTEKGKDVELRCDPISGHTALYWYRQSLGQGLEFLIYFQGNSAPDKSGLPSDRFSAERTGGSVSTLTIQRTQQEDSAVYLCASSFPRDRGPSYNEQFFGPGTRLTVL.

V and J are TRBV5-5 and TRBJ2-1, with 9 bases that match TRBD1. The CDR3 totals 14 residues. With V trimmed by 3 bases and J by 6 bases, 4 bases remained unmatched. Germline assignment: CDR1 SGHKS and CDR2 YYEKEE (reference sequence). The DNA of the CDR3 is TGTGCCAGCAGCTGGGACAGGGTGGCCAATGAGCAGTTCTTC. This encodes CASSWDRVANEQFF. The full variable domain, completed using reference TRBV5-5 and TRBJ2-1, is DAGVTQSPTHLIKTRGQQVTLRCSPISGHKSVSWYQQVLGQGPQFIFQYYEKEERGRGNFPDRFSARQFPNYSSELNVNALLLGDSALYLCASSWDRVANEQFFGPGTRLTVL.

The chain joins TRBV28 to TRBJ1-2, with D hard to call. The germline CDR1 and CDR2 sequences are MDHEN and SYDVKM. CDR3 length equals 14 residues. Trimming removed 5 bases at V and 2 bases at J, with 12 bases between. Here the CDR3 DNA reads TGTGCCAGCAGTCCCCTAGGACCCAACTATGGCTACACCTTC. The encoded protein is CASSPLGPNYGYTF.

CDR3 nucleotides: TGTGCCAGCAGTGAAGCTGGGGTCATCCGGGAGAAACCTGGGGCCAACGTCCTGACTTTC. Its protein product is CASSEAGVIREKPGANVLTF. The chain combines TRBV6-1 with TRBJ2-6; possible D gene TRBD2, 6 bases. CDR1 and CDR2 from the germline V gene are MNHNS and SASEGT. Trimming removed 0 bases from V and 2 bases from J, with 20 bases in between. The CDR3 covers 20 residues.